The rows below give T cell receptor beta chains drawn from one sample of a study of circulating CD8 cells and anti-PD-1 response in melanoma. A single record per CDR3 protein comes from TCRdb applying MiXCR to the reads. Of just under 450 distinct CDR3 sequences listed, about 15% are singletons. The sample consisted of CD8+ T cells from PBMCs, taken at baseline or after one month of anti-PD-1 therapy (not recorded which). The receptors were sampled from a human donor with melanoma. The donor label of this sample is uncertain. Some clones in this sample may be carry-over from other donors' samples. Each CDR3 is given with its conserved first and last residue.

V gene,CDR3 length,CDR3 protein
TRBV25-1,21,CASSELEDLGTSRKSRGTQYF
TRBV6-6,14,CASSADRGWYEQYF
TRBV6-6,14,CATSSGTGFSGYTF
TRBV2,14,CASSEDRGLETQYF
TRBV5-6,12,CASSQEGNTQYF
TRBV19,15,CASSRVAGAYNEQFF
TRBV11-1,14,CASSLAGNRREQYF
TRBV20-1,13,CSASSRSSYEQYF
TRBV19,16,CASKPPGGTNTGELFF
TRBV19,17,CASSIVWLGQGNTEAFF
TRBV19,13,CATTGGLNYGYTF
TRBV11-2,16,CASSARTRDSQETQYF
TRBV27,11,CASSLIYEQYF
TRBV28,17,CASSFNVGQINTGELFF
TRBV19,13,CASSMASTDTQYF
TRBV19,12,CASTPGTGELFF
TRBV12-3/TRBV12-4,14,CASSWGSVNTEAFF
TRBV29-1,13,CSVTPGGTGELFF
TRBV7-3,19,CASSSSPGFILGGANVLTF
TRBV29-1,11,CSGYLERELFF
TRBV7-2,12,CASSLDLGTQYF
TRBV19,13,CASSIATGYEQYF
TRBV5-6,17,CASSLLESGRNQETQYF
TRBV20-1,13,CSARGRMEETQYF
TRBV20-1,15,CSGLAGPSSYNEQFF
TRBV19,11,CASSNSYEQYF
TRBV20-1,12,CSARARENEQSF
TRBV19,13,CASSWRANQPQHF
TRBV19,14,CASSIDSSYNEQFF
TRBV20-1,16,CSAPPLSGGVTDTQYF
TRBV29-1,15,CSVEDAGDSTDTQYF
TRBV7-8,12,CASSAERNIQYF